The clone carrying this TCR beta chain has a count of ten or more. Its antigen is not identified. These data come from a study of metastatic and nonmetastatic thyroid tumors. About the research overall: Across peripheral blood and tumor or nodule tissue samples taken from malignant and benign thyroid patients, the repertoires were compared with one another. Study findings and constraints: Malignant thyroid tumors reportedly had TCR beta diversity that was significantly higher than in benign nodules, in blood and tumor.

Per the study methods: In papillary thyroid cancer, a distant-metastasis classifier was built using CDR3 differences across clinicopathological groups. TCRdb re-called clones via MiXCR from the PCR reads. TCRdb's processing, not the study's, gives the V and J calls here. This table has approximately 35,000 clones, 10% to 13% appearing once. Not a single patient had been given any form of treatment at any point before undergoing thyroid surgery. The ends were cut back, 5 bases at V and 4 bases at J, with 17 bases in the middle. The CDR3 loop spans 15 amino acids. Germline lookup yields CDR1 SEHNR and CDR2 FQNEAQ (reference sequence).

The receptor comes from a female donor with papillary thyroid cancer or a benign thyroid nodule (not recorded which). Some clones in this sample may be carry-over from other donors' samples. What was sequenced was blood. This chain joins TRBV7-9 and TRBJ2-5, with D unresolved. The CDR3 coding sequence is TGTGCCAGCAGCCCCTTCCCACGGCAATCAGAGACCCAGTACTTC. The encoded protein is CASSPFPRQSETQYF.